The TCR beta chain under discussion was sequenced for a study of STAT5B mutations in CD4+ large granular lymphocyte leukemia (dated by TCRdb to about 2022). General notes on the study: Among the healthy controls, the CDR3 'QG' motif was associated with a particular HLA allele. TCRbeta repertoires of CD4+ T-cell large granular lymphocyte leukemia patients were compared with those of healthy blood donors. Flow cytometry on FACSCanto II or FACSVerse showed that the purified fractions were more than 95% pure among lymphocytes. Here is what the overall study found, with its caveats: Greater clonality appeared to be present in CD4-sorted patient repertoires than in healthy CD4+ repertoires, and the difference was retained after the putative leukemic clones were removed. TRBV06-family usage was enriched among the top patient clones (8/27) compared with healthy controls (2/35). The data were not HLA-matched, and the higher clonality in CD4+ T-LGLL than in CD8+ T-LGLL could be due to the relatively small sample size. Main leukemic clonotypes were private to each patient, although about a quarter of the main leukemic clonotypes were found at low frequency in the non-leukemic repertoires of other patients.

This clone has just a few counts. The antigen it recognizes is unknown. No quality values exist for individual bases; no much larger clone is one base distant. The immunoSEQ assay at survey resolution was used to sequence TCRbeta rearrangements from genomic DNA. The study's processing was this. In the TCR sequencing data, the lowest productive clonotype frequency that could be detected was 2.59 x 10-5. Only productive TCRbeta rearrangements, meaning sequences that were complete and in-frame, were kept for the analyses. Simpson clonality, calculated in the immunoSEQ Analyzer version 3.0, was used as the measure of sample clonality. Based on frequency, clones were grouped as very rare, small, medium, large (1-20%) or hyperexpanded (>20%). Generation probabilities were estimated with OLGA 1.2.3, V-gene circos plots were made with VDJtools, specificities were looked up in VDJdb, and CDR3 motifs were identified with GLIPH. TCRdb stores this immuneACCESS table with in-frame sequences only. Part of the clones is absent; in the studies checked, under half of the shortfall reflects unresolved V genes, and no reason is known for the rest. The D gene and trimming were derived from the DNA, and the V and J assignments and clone size from that table. This sample comprises around 23,000 clones, around 80% of them detected only once. The top ten hold roughly 9% of the sample.

Trimming costs V 6 bases and J 7 bases, and their ends lie 10 bases apart. The CDR3 starts with the cysteine, ends with the phenylalanine, and has 12 residues. Left in the record is the CDR3 DNA by itself, 36 bases read in frame from the first base. Looking up the germline V gene yields CDR1 MDHEN and CDR2 SYDVKM. Healthy controls were roughly 35 blood donors whose buffy coats came from the Finnish Red Cross blood service. All TCR-sequenced material derived from peripheral blood: patient blood samples and healthy donor buffy coats. Peripheral blood mononuclear cells were isolated by Ficoll-Hypaque gradient centrifugation. For the healthy controls, CD4+ cells were obtained from buffy coats by magnetic purification. Genomic DNA was extracted using the Gentra Puregene Cell and Tissue kit, and a Qubit 2.0 fluorometer was used to quantify it.

This sequence uses TRBV28 and TRBJ1-5; no D gene call is confident. This receptor was taken from a human donor in good health. The sequenced material came from CD4+ T cells from blood buffy coats. The CDR3 protein is CASREADQPQHF. The sequenced DNA: TGTGCCAGCAGAGAGGCGGACCAGCCCCAGCATTTT.